This T cell receptor (beta chain) was recorded in a study of blood T cell repertoires in COVID-19. Participants reported their clinical history, and cohort assignment relied on those reports. The repertoire was sequenced with immunoSEQ multiplex PCR; TCRdb's copy has only in-frame clones and lacks some. The sample has 130,000 to 150,000 clones, roughly 83% seen once. The CDR3 runs to 14 residues. V was trimmed by 5 bases and J by 4 bases, leaving 15 bases between them. Germline CDR1 and CDR2: SGHTS and YDEGEE. Specimen: PBMCs or T cells enriched from blood (not recorded which). This clonotype originated in a man in his fifties or sixties who had recovered from COVID-19. The chain joins TRBV5-8 to TRBJ1-2; D might be TRBD1 (6 bases). CDR3 protein: CASRGGLTPYGYTF. CDR3 in DNA: TGTGCCAGCAGGGGGGGGCTAACCCCCTATGGCTACACCTTC. The full variable domain, completed using reference TRBV5-8 and TRBJ1-2, is EAGVTQSPTHLIKTRGQQATLRCSPISGHTSVYWYQQALGLGLQFLLWYDEGEERNRGNFPPRFSGRQFPNYSSELNVNALELEDSALYLCASRGGLTPYGYTFGSGTRLTVV.